The rows below give T cell receptor beta chains drawn from one sample of a study of sequential checkpoint blockade in melanoma. Clones were read by immunoSEQ multiplex PCR, and TCRdb kept only the in-frame ones, dropping some. This sample carries under 20,000 clones, approximately 74% of them seen once, and the ten largest clones take 30% to 40%. Source: CD8+ T cells sorted from blood (inferred from file names), taken from a patient given nivolumab and ipilimumab in sequence. The receptors come from a human donor with melanoma. CDR3s include the opening cysteine and the closing phenylalanine or tryptophan.

v_call	j_call	cdr3_aa
TRBV6-4	TRBJ2-7	CASSVQASSYEQYF
TRBV6-4	TRBJ2-3	CASSALAGEADTQYF
TRBV12-5	TRBJ1-2	CASGFQGSDYGYTF
TRBV5-6	TRBJ1-3	CASSLGTGNGNTIYF
TRBV7-9	TRBJ1-1	CASSPYTNTEAFF
TRBV7-6	TRBJ2-5	CASSLFKEMQGTQYF
TRBV4-1	TRBJ2-7	CASSQDEGAMYEQYF
TRBV19	TRBJ2-1	CASSRASGYNEQFF
TRBV2	TRBJ2-1	CATPGQGAREQFF
TRBV19	TRBJ1-5	CASSTPSRSVNQPQHF
TRBV10-3	TRBJ2-7	CAISDRDISYEQYF
TRBV10-3	TRBJ2-3	CAISESSVVPSGGGSTDTQYF
TRBV28	TRBJ1-1	CASSWTILSNTEAFF
TRBV28	TRBJ2-7	CASRASGTNFYEQYF
TRBV2	TRBJ2-3	CASSSRQADTQYF
TRBV29-1	TRBJ1-3	CSVVRTGAGNTIYF
TRBV6-1	TRBJ2-2	CASSVLDGTNTGELFF
TRBV4-3	TRBJ2-7	CASSQVLDSTYEQYF
TRBV5-6	TRBJ2-1	CASSLALVYNEQFF
TRBV29-1	TRBJ1-2	CSVEDLDGYTF
TRBV27	TRBJ2-3	CASSYILGDTQYF
TRBV4-1	TRBJ2-5	CASSQVSTGEETQYF
TRBV11-2	TRBJ1-5	CASSLESGIQPQHF
TRBV5-4	TRBJ1-2	CASSSQPGQTYGYTF
TRBV11-3	TRBJ2-3	CASSTRFSEDTQYF
TRBV5-6	TRBJ1-6	CASSLGTGEISPLHF
TRBV29-1	TRBJ1-6	CSVRGVGDNSPLHF
TRBV5-1	TRBJ2-7	CASSSRDKAYEQYF
TRBV29-1	TRBJ2-7	CSVGHGFGYEQYF
TRBV11-2	TRBJ2-1	CASTSGRDNNEQFF
TRBV9	TRBJ2-1	CASSVVGDSHNEQFF
TRBV29-1	TRBJ2-6	CSVWTGTANSGANVLTF
TRBV27	TRBJ2-1	CASSVSRDRAYNEQFF
TRBV28	TRBJ2-3	CASSLIREGFTQYF
TRBV30	TRBJ2-7	CAWSATYYEQYF
TRBV4-2	TRBJ2-1	CASSQATGDYNEQFF
TRBV7-8	TRBJ2-3	CASSPWERDTDTQYF
TRBV30	TRBJ2-5	CAWSLWTSGDIKTQYF
TRBV30	TRBJ1-2	CAWITGTGHYGYTF
TRBV7-2	TRBJ2-1	CASSLLLSGGQFF
TRBV27	TRBJ2-3	CASSLGARMADTQYF
TRBV15	TRBJ2-5	CATSRDGAGRGTETQYF